A selection of T cell receptor beta chains follows, all from one sample in a study of metastatic and nonmetastatic thyroid tumors. Using MiXCR, TCRdb re-called clones from the PCR reads. Altogether around 16,000 clones are present, approximately 15% being singletons, with the ten largest covering 17%. Sample: blood. The receptor set was obtained from a female donor with papillary thyroid cancer or a benign thyroid nodule (not recorded which). Some clones in this sample may be carry-over from other donors' samples. CDR3s include the opening cysteine and the closing phenylalanine or tryptophan. A D gene is named only where the DNA matches it firmly. A clone size is listed for some rows: how often the clone was seen (once, few, many), or a class if it is expanded.

J: TRBJ1-1; D: .; size: many; V: TRBV30; DNA: TGTGCCTGGAGTGTGGGCTTACAGGGATCGGTAGCTTTCTTT; CDR3: CAWSVGLQGSVAFF
J: TRBJ1-2; D: .; size: medium-sized; V: TRBV2; DNA: TGTGCCAGCAGTGAAGAGTTTGTGGGCTATGGCTACACCTTC; CDR3: CASSEEFVGYGYTF
J: TRBJ1-2; D: .; size: many; V: TRBV5-1; DNA: TGCGCCAGCAGCTTGGGAATGGCAGGGAATGGCTACACCTTC; CDR3: CASSLGMAGNGYTF
J: TRBJ1-2; D: .; size: .; V: TRBV11-3; DNA: TGTGCCAGCAGCACTGTTCCCGGCTATGGCTACACCTTC; CDR3: CASSTVPGYGYTF
J: TRBJ1-1; D: .; size: medium-sized; V: TRBV24-1; DNA: TGTGCCACCAGTGACATAGACTTTGAAGCTTTCTTT; CDR3: CATSDIDFEAFF
J: TRBJ2-5; D: TRBD1; size: many; V: TRBV5-1; DNA: TGCGCCAGCAGAACCGGGACAGACCAAGAGACCCAGTACTTC; CDR3: CASRTGTDQETQYF
J: TRBJ2-2; D: TRBD2; size: medium-sized; V: TRBV5-1; DNA: TGCGCCAGCAGGCAACCGGGACTAGCGGGAGGGAGCACCGGGGAGCTGTTTTTT; CDR3: CASRQPGLAGGSTGELFF
J: TRBJ2-7; D: .; size: many; V: TRBV7-2; DNA: TGTGCCAGCAGCCCAAATAGCGGCCCCTCCTACGAGCAGTACTTC; CDR3: CASSPNSGPSYEQYF
J: TRBJ2-7; D: TRBD1; size: .; V: TRBV6-1; DNA: TGTGCCAGCAGTACCGGGACAGGGAGCCACGAGCAGTACTTC; CDR3: CASSTGTGSHEQYF
J: TRBJ2-1; D: .; size: many; V: TRBV19; DNA: TGTGCCAGTAGTTCCCAGGACAGATCGGGCTACAATGAGCAGTTCTTC; CDR3: CASSSQDRSGYNEQFF